These 9 T cell receptor beta chains were all obtained from the same sample, sequenced in a study of Graves' ophthalmopathy and Graves' hyperthyroidism. Amplification from RNA transcripts yielded the TCR beta CDR3 regions. An opening RT-PCR round employed HTBI primers and preceded a second-round multiplex PCR. MiXCR was run by TCRdb on the multiplex PCR reads, yielding one entry per CDR3 protein. The sample yields 600,000 to 950,000 distinct CDR3 sequences, around 40% seen once. The sample comprised peripheral blood. The receptors here all came from an adult man with Graves' ophthalmopathy.

V usage is TRBV7-9 and J usage is TRBJ2-5; TRBD1 might be the D (6 bases). Germline V lookup: CDR1 SEHNR, CDR2 FQNEAQ (reference sequence). Trimming took off 6 bases at V and 4 bases at J, with 12 bases between the two ends. The CDR3 is 13 amino acids. In DNA, the CDR3 is TGTGCCAGCAGGGAAAAGGGGGTAGAGACCCAGTACTTC. This translates into CASREKGVETQYF.

The J gene is TRBJ2-6, the V gene TRBV2; TRBD2 agrees at 8 bases. Germline lookup yields CDR1 SNHLY and CDR2 FYNNEI. The J segment lost 0 bases and the V segment lost 5 bases, leaving 6 bases of the junction unmatched. The CDR3 has 17 residues. This CDR3 is CASSFSGGYSGANVLTF. CDR3 in DNA: TGTGCCAGCAGTTTTTCGGGGGGGTACTCTGGGGCCAACGTCCTGACTTTC. The entire variable domain, with the rest obtained from reference TRBV2 and TRBJ2-6, is as follows: EPEVTQTPSHQVTQMGQEVILRCVPISNHLYFYWYRQILGQKVEFLVSFYNNEISEKSEIFDDQFSVERPDGSNFTLKIRSTKLEDSAMYFCASSFSGGYSGANVLTFGAGSRLTVL.

The V gene is TRBV11-1, the J gene TRBJ2-2, with a possible D match to TRBD2 (5 bases). Germline V gene data show CDR1 as SGHAT and CDR2 as FQDESV (reference sequence). Trimming took off 6 bases at V and 4 bases at J, with 18 bases between the two ends. This CDR3 region has 16 residues. CDR3 region: CASSLSGLIVTGELFF. In DNA form, the CDR3 reads TGTGCCAGCAGTTTATCGGGGTTGATCGTCACCGGGGAGCTGTTTTTT. The whole variable domain, remainder taken from reference TRBV11-1 and TRBJ2-2, is EAEVAQSPRYKITEKSQAVAFWCDPISGHATLYWYRQILGQGPELLVQFQDESVVDDSQLPKDRFSAERLKGVDSTLKIQPAELGDSAMYLCASSLSGLIVTGELFFGEGSRLTVL.

The chain links TRBV19 to TRBJ2-7, with unresolved D. This CDR3 has 11 residues. The germline V and J ends were trimmed by 9 bases and 5 bases, with 11 bases remaining between them. The V gene's germline CDR1 is LNHDA and CDR2 SQIVND (reference sequence). CDR3 DNA: TGTGCCAGCGGCCTAGGGAACGAGCAGTACTTC. This sequence encodes CASGLGNEQYF.

This clonotype has at least ten counts. The gene calls are TRBV29-1 and TRBJ2-7; D possibly corresponds to TRBD1 (6 bases). Trimming took off 6 bases at V and 3 bases at J, with 15 bases between the two ends. The CDR3 consists of 13 residues. CDR1 is SQVTM, CDR2 ANQGSEA, per germline. This CDR3 reads CSVADRIGYEQYF. The CDR3 DNA reads as TGCAGCGTCGCAGACAGGATCGGCTACGAGCAGTACTTC.

Comments on this clonotype: Given a much more abundant clone one base away, this may be a read error. This chain links TRBV7-9 with TRBJ2-7; D may correspond to TRBD1 or TRBD2 (5 bases each). Germline CDR1 SEHNR, CDR2 FQNEAQ (reference sequence). The length of the CDR3 is 14 residues. The V end lost 2 bases, the J end lost 1 base, and 9 bases lay between the germline ends. Here the CDR3 DNA reads TGTGCCAGCAGCTTACCGGGACGTTCCTACGAGCAGTACTTC. Protein sequence: CASSLPGRSYEQYF.

The chain combines TRBV7-9 with TRBJ2-7; 9 positions match TRBD2. The CDR3 contains 17 residues. J lost 4 bases, V lost 6 bases, and 16 bases had no gene match. Germline CDR1 reads SEHNR; CDR2 reads FQNEAQ (reference sequence). The CDR3 sequence: CASSFVAAGGEAYEQYF. The CDR3 DNA sequence: TGTGCCAGCAGTTTTGTTGCGGCGGGAGGGGAGGCGTACGAGCAGTACTTC.

Only a few counts were recorded for this clonotype. This chain links TRBV20-1 with TRBJ2-5, with D unclear. This CDR3 contains 13 residues. Trimming took off 1 base at V and 5 bases at J, with 11 bases between the two ends. Germline CDR1 reads DFQATT; CDR2 reads SNEGSKA (reference sequence). CDR3 DNA sequence: TGCAGTGCTAGAGTGTACAACGGGGAGACCCAGTACTTC. This encodes CSARVYNGETQYF.

This clonotype has just a few counts. The chain joins TRBV19 to TRBJ1-4, with TRBD1 matching 11 bases. Per germline, CDR1 LNHDA and CDR2 SQIVND (reference sequence). The junction had 8 bases not matched to a gene; V was cut back by 3 bases and J by 8 bases. This CDR3 region has 16 residues. In DNA, the CDR3 is TGTGCCAGTAGTATCGGGACAGGGGGTTCTTCGGAAAAACTGTTTTTT. Translated, it gives CASSIGTGGSSEKLFF.